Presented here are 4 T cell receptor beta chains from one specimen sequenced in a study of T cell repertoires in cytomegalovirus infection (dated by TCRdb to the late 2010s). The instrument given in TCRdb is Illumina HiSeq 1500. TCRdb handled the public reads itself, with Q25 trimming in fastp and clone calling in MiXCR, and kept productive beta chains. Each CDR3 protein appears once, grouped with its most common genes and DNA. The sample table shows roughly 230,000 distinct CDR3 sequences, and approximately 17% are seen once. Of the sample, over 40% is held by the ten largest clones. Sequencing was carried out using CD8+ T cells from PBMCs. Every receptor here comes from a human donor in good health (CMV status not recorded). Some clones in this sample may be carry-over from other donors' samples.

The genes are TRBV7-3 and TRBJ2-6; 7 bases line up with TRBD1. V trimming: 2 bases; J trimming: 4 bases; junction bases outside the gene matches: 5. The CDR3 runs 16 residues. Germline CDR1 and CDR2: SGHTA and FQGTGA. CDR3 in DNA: TGTGCCAGCAGCTTATTGACAGGGTCAGGGGCCAACGTCCTGACTTTC. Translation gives CASSLLTGSGANVLTF.

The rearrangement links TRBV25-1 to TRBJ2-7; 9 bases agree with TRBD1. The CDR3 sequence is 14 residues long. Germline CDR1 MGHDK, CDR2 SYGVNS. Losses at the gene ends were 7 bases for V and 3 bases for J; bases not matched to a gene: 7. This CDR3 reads CASTRSGQGYEQYF. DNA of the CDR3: TGTGCCAGCACCCGATCGGGACAGGGCTACGAGCAGTACTTC.

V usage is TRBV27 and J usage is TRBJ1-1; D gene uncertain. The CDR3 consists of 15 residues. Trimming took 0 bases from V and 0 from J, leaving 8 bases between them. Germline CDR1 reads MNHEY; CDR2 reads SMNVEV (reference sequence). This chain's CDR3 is CASSLSNSVNTEAFF. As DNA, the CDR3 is TGTGCCAGCAGTTTATCGAACAGCGTGAACACTGAAGCTTTCTTT.

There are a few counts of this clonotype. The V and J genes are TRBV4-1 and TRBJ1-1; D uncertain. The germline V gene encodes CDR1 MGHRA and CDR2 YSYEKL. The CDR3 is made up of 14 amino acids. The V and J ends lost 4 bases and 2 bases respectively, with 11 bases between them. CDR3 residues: CASSLRPINTEAFF. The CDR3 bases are TGCGCCAGCAGCCTTCGTCCCATTAACACTGAAGCTTTCTTT.